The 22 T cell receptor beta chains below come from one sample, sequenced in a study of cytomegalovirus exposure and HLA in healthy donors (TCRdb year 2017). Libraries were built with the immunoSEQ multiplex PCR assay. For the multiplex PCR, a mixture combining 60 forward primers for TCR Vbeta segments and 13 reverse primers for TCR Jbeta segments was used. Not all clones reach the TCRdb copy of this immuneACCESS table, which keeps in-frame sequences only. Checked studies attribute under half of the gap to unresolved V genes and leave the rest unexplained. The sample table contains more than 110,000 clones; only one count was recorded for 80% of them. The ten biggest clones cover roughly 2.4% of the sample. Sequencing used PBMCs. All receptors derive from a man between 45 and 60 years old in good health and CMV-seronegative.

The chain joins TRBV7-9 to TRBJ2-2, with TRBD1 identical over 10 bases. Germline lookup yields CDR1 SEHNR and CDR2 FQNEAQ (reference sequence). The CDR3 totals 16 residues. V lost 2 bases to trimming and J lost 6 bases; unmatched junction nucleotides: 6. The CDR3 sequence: CASSLPTGGNAGELFF. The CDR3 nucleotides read TGTGCCAGCAGCTTACCGACAGGGGGCAACGCCGGGGAGCTGTTTTTT.

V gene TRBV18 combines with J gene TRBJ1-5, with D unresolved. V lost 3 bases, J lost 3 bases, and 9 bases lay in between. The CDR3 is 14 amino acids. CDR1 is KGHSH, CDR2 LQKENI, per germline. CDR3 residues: CASSPSGNNQPQHF. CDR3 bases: TGTGCCAGCTCACCTTCGGGGAACAATCAGCCCCAGCATTTT.

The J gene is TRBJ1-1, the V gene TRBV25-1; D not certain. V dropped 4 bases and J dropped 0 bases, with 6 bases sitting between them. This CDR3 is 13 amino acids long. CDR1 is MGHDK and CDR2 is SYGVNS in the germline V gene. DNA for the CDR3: TGTGCCAGCAGTGCAGTGCTGAACACTGAAGCTTTCTTT. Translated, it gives CASSAVLNTEAFF.

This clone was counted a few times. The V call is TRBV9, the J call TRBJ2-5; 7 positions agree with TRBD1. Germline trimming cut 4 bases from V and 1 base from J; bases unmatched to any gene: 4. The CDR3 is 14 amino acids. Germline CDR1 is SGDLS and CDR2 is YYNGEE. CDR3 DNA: TGTGCCAGCAGCTTTGGGACAGTCCAAGAGACCCAGTACTTC. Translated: CASSFGTVQETQYF. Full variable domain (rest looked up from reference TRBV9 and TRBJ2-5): DSGVTQTPKHLITATGQRVTLRCSPRSGDLSVYWYQQSLDQGLQFLIQYYNGEERAKGNILERFSAQQFPDLHSELNLSSLELGDSALYFCASSFGTVQETQYFGPGTRLLVL.

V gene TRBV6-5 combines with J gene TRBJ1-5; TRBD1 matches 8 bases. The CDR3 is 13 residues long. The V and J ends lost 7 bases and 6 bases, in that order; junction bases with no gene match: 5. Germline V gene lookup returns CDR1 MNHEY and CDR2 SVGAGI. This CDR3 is CASTSQGGQPQHF. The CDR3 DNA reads TGTGCCAGCACCTCACAGGGGGGTCAGCCCCAGCATTTT.

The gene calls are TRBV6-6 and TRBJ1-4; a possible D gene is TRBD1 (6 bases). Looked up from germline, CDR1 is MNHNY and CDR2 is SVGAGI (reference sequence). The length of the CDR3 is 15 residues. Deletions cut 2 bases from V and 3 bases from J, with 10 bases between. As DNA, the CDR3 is TGTGCCAGCAGTTACGCCAGACAGGCTAATGAAAAACTGTTTTTT. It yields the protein CASSYARQANEKLFF.

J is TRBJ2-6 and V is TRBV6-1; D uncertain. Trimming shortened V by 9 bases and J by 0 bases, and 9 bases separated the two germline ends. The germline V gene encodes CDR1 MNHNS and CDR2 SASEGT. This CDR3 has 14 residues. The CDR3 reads CASLDNSGANVLTF. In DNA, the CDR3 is TGTGCCAGTCTTGACAACTCTGGGGCCAACGTCCTGACTTTC.

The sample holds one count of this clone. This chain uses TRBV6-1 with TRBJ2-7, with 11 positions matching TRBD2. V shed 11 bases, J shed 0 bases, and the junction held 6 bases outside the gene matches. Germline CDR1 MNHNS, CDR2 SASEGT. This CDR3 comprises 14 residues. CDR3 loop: CAAEGTSGSYEQYF. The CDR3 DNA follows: TGTGCCGCAGAAGGGACTAGCGGCTCCTACGAGCAGTACTTC.

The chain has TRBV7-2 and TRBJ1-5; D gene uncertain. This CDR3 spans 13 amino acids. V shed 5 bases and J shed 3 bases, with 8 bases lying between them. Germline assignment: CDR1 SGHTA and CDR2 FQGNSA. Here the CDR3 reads CASSRELNQPQHF. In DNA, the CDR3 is TGTGCCAGCAGCCGCGAACTCAATCAGCCCCAGCATTTT.

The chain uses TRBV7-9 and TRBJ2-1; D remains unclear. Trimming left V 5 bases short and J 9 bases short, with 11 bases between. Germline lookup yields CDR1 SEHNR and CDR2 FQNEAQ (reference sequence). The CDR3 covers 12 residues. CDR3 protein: CASSISKSEQFF. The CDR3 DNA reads TGTGCCAGCAGCATCAGTAAAAGTGAGCAGTTCTTC.

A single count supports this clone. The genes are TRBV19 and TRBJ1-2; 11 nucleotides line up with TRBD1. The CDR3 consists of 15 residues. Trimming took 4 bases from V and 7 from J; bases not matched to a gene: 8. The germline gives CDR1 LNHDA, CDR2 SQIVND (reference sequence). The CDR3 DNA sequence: TGTGCCAGTAGTACCGGGACAGGGGGAGAGGGTGGCTACACCTTC. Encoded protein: CASSTGTGGEGGYTF.

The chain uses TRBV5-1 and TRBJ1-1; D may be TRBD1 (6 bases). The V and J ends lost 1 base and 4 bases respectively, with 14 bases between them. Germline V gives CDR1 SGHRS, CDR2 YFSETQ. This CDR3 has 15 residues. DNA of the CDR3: TGCGCCAGCAGCTTGACGGCAGGGGTAAGCACTGAAGCTTTCTTT. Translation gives CASSLTAGVSTEAFF. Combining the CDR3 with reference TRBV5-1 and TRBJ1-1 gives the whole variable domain KAGVTQTPRYLIKTRGQQVTLSCSPISGHRSVSWYQQTPGQGLQFLFEYFSETQRNKGNFPGRFSGRQFSNSRSEMNVSTLELGDSALYLCASSLTAGVSTEAFFGQGTRLTVV.

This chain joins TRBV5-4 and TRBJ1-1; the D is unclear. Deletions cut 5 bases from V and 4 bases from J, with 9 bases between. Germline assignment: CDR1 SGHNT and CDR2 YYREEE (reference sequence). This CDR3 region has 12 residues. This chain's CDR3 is CASSPTGTEAFF. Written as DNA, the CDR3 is TGTGCCAGCAGTCCAACGGGCACTGAAGCTTTCTTT.

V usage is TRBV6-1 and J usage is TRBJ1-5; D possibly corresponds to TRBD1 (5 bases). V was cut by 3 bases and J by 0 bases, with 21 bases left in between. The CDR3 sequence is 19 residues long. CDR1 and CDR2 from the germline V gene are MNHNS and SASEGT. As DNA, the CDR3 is TGTGCCAGCAGTGATCCCGGACAAGAAAAGGTTCATAGCAATCAGCCCCAGCATTTT. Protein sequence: CASSDPGQEKVHSNQPQHF.

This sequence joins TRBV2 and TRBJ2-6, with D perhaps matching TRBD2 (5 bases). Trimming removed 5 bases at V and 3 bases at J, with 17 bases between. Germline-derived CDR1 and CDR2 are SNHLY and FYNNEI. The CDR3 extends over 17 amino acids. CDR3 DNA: TGTGCCAGCAGTTCGGCCCTAGGGAGCGTTGGGGCCAACGTCCTGACTTTC. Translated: CASSSALGSVGANVLTF.

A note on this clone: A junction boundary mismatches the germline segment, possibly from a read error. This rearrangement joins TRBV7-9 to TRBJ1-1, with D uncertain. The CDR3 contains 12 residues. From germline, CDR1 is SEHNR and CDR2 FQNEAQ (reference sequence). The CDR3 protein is CSSSWRDTEAFF. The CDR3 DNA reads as TGTTCCAGCAGCTGGAGGGATACTGAAGCTTTCTTT.

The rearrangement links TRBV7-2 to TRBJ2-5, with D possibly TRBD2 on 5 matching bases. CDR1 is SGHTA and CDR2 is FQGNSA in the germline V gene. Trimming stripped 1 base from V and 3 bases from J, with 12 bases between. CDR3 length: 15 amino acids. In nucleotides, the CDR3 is TGTGCCAGCAGCTTAGGTGGGAGCGTAGAAGAGACCCAGTACTTC. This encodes CASSLGGSVEETQYF.

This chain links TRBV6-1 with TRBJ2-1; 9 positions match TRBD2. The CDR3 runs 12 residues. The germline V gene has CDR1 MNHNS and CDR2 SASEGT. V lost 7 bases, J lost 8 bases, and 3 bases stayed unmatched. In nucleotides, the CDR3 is TGTGCCAGCATTAGCGGGAGCGATGAGCAGTTCTTC. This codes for CASISGSDEQFF.

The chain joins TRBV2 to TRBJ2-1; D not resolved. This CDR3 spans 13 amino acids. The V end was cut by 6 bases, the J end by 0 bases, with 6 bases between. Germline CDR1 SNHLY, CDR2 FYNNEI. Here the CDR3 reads CASRSSSYNEQFF. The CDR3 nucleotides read TGTGCCAGCAGGTCGAGCTCCTACAATGAGCAGTTCTTC.

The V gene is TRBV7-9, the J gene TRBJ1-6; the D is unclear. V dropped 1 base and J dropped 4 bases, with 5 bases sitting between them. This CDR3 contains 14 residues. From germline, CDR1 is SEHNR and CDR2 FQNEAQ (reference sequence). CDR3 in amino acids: CASSLDSYNSPLHF. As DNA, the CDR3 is TGTGCCAGCAGCTTAGATTCTTATAATTCACCCCTCCACTTT.

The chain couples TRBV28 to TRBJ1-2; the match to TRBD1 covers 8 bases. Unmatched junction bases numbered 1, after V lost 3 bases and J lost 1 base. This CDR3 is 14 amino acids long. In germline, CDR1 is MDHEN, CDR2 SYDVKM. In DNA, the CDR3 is TGTGCCAGCAGTTTCAGGGGGCTTAACTATGGCTACACCTTC. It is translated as CASSFRGLNYGYTF.

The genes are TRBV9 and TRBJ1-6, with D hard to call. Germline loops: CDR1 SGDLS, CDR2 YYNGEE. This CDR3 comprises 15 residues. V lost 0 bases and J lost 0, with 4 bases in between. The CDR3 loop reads CASSVGSSYNSPLHF. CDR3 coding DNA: TGTGCCAGCAGCGTAGGGAGCTCCTATAATTCACCCCTCCACTTT.